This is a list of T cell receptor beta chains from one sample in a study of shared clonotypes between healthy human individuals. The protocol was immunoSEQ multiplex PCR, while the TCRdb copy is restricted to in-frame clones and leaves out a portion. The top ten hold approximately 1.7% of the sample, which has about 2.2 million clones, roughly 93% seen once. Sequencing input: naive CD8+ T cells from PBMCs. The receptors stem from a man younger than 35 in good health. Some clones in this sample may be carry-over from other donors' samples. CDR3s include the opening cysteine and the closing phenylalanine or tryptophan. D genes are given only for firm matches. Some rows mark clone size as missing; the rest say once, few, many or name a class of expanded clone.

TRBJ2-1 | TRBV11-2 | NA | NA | CASSLDSRYEQFF | TGTGCCAGCAGCTTGGATTCCCGTTATGAGCAGTTCTTC
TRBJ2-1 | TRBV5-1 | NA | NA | CASRWGDEQFF | TGCGCCAGCAGGTGGGGAGATGAGCAGTTCTTC
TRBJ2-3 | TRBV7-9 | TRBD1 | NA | CASSLAARGRTDTQYF | TGTGCCAGCAGCTTAGCAGCGAGGGGGCGAACAGATACGCAGTATTTT
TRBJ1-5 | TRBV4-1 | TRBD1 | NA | CASSLGTGGDQPQHF | TGCGCCAGCAGCCTAGGGACAGGGGGCGACCAGCCCCAGCATTTT
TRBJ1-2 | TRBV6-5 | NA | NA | CASSPLPPNYGYTF | TGTGCCAGCAGTCCACTTCCACCTAACTATGGCTACACCTTC
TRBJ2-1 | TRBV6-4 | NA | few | CASSASSYNEQFF | TGTGCCAGCAGTGCTAGCTCCTACAATGAGCAGTTCTTC
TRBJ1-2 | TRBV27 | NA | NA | CASSPKTDYGYTF | TGTGCCAGCAGTCCGAAGACAGACTATGGCTACACCTTC
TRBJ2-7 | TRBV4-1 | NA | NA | CASSQDYIGLSYEQYF | TGCGCCAGCAGCCAAGATTATATCGGACTATCCTACGAGCAGTACTTC
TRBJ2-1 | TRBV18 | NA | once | CASSPPLTRYNEQFF | TGTGCCAGCTCACCGCCGCTGACTAGATACAATGAGCAGTTCTTC
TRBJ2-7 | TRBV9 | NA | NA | CASSVAGYSYEQYF | TGTGCCAGCAGCGTAGCGGGGTACTCCTACGAGCAGTACTTC
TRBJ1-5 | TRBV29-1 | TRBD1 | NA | CSDYRDRDSTNLNQPQHF | TGCAGCGACTACCGGGACAGGGACTCGACTAACCTCAATCAGCCCCAGCATTTT
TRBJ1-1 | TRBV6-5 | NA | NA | CASSPQGITEAFF | TGTGCCAGCAGTCCTCAGGGGATCACTGAAGCTTTCTTT
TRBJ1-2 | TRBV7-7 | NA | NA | CASSLRRPPANYGYTF | TGTGCCAGCAGCTTAAGGCGCCCTCCAGCTAACTATGGCTACACCTTC
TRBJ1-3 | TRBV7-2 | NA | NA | CASSLGLAIYF | TGTGCCAGCAGCCTCGGCCTCGCCATATATTTT
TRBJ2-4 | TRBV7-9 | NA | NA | CASSLSGNPAKNIQYF | TGTGCCAGCAGCTTAAGCGGAAACCCGGCCAAAAACATTCAGTACTTC
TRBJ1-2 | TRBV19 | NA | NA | CASSPFLPGGYGYTF | TGTGCCAGTAGCCCCTTCCTTCCCGGCGGGTATGGCTACACCTTC
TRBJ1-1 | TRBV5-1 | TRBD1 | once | CASSPKQGAVMNTEAFF | TGCGCCAGCAGCCCTAAACAGGGGGCGGTCATGAACACTGAAGCTTTCTTT
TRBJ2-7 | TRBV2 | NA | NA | CASSPKGPTSLYEQYF | TGTGCCAGTTCCCCAAAAGGACCAACCTCTCTTTACGAGCAGTACTTC
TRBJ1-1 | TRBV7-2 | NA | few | CASSLVPGEAGEAFF | TGTGCCAGCAGCTTAGTTCCTGGAGAGGCAGGGGAAGCTTTCTTT
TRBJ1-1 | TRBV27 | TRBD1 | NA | CASSLAAGTGNTEAFF | TGTGCCAGCAGTTTAGCTGCCGGGACAGGGAACACTGAAGCTTTCTTT
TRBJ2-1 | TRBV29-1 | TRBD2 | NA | CSVVREGGAYNEQFF | TGCAGCGTTGTTCGGGAGGGTGGGGCCTACAATGAGCAGTTCTTC
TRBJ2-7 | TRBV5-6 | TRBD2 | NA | CASSSDLAGGRPYEQYF | TGTGCCAGCAGCTCCGATCTAGCGGGAGGCCGCCCTTACGAGCAGTACTTC
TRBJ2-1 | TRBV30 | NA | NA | CAWSPGVINEQFF | TGTGCCTGGAGCCCCGGTGTAATCAATGAGCAGTTCTTC
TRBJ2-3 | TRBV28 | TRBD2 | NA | CASSLWLAESTDTQYF | TGTGCCAGCAGTTTATGGCTAGCGGAAAGCACAGATACGCAGTATTTT
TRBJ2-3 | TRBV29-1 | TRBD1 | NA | CSVEWTGSTDTQYF | TGCAGCGTTGAATGGACAGGGAGCACAGATACGCAGTATTTT
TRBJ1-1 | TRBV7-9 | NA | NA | CASSLTDPGGEAFF | TGTGCCAGCAGCTTAACAGACCCCGGCGGTGAAGCTTTCTTT
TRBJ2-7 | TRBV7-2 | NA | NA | CASSPISFYEQYF | TGTGCCAGCAGCCCCATTTCGTTCTACGAGCAGTACTTC
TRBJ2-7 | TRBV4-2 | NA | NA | CASSQDRFSSSYEQYF | TGTGCCAGCAGCCAAGATAGGTTTTCGAGCTCCTACGAGCAGTACTTC
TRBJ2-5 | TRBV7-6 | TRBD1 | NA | CASSRTTGGTETQYF | TGTGCCAGCAGCCGAACCACAGGGGGCACAGAGACCCAGTACTTC
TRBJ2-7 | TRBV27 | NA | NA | CASSLLGDREQYF | TGTGCCAGCAGTTTATTGGGGGATCGCGAGCAGTACTTC
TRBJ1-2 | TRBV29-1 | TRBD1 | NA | CSVDPEGADSGYTF | TGCAGCGTAGACCCGGAGGGGGCGGATAGTGGCTACACCTTC
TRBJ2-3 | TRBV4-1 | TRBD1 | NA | CASSPTPTGQGLPTDTQYF | TGCGCCAGCAGCCCGACCCCGACTGGACAGGGGCTCCCCACAGATACGCAGTATTTT
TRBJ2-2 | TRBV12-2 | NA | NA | CASRPDRGHTGELFF | TGTGCAAGTCGCCCGGACAGGGGCCACACCGGGGAGCTGTTTTTT
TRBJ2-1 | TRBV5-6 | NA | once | CASSPGDSYNEQFF | TGTGCCAGCAGCCCGGGGGACTCCTACAATGAGCAGTTCTTC
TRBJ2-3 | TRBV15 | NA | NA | CATSRDSRVQVTDTQYF | TGTGCCACCAGCAGAGATTCCCGCGTACAGGTTACAGATACGCAGTATTTT
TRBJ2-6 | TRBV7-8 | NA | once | CASSNRDRSSGANVLTF | TGTGCCAGCAGCAACAGGGATCGAAGCTCTGGGGCCAACGTCCTGACTTTC
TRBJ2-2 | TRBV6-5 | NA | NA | CASSYEPDTGELFF | TGTGCCAGCAGTTACGAGCCAGACACCGGGGAGCTGTTTTTT
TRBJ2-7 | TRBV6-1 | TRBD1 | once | CASMVRGQRGEQYF | TGTGCCAGCATGGTCAGGGGGCAAAGGGGCGAGCAGTACTTC
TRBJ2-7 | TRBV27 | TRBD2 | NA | CASSPRRGGPYEQYF | TGTGCCAGCAGCCCGAGGAGGGGAGGGCCATACGAGCAGTACTTC
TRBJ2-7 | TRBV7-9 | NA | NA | CASSFSIYEQYF | TGTGCCAGCAGCTTTAGTATCTACGAGCAGTACTTC
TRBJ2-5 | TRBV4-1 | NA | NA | CASSQDIEETQYF | TGCGCCAGCAGCCAAGATATTGAGGAGACCCAGTACTTC
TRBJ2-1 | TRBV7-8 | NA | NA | CASSLGGWSEQFF | TGTGCCAGCAGCTTAGGGGGTTGGAGTGAGCAGTTCTTC
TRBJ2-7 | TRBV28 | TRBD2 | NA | CASSIRRWGRVVYEQYF | TGTGCCAGCAGCATACGCCGATGGGGGAGGGTAGTCTACGAGCAGTACTTC
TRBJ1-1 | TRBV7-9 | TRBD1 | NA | CASSPPNRGPMNTEAFF | TGTGCCAGCAGCCCCCCCAACAGGGGACCGATGAACACTGAAGCTTTCTTT
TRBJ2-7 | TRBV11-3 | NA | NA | CASSLAGDYEQYF | TGTGCCAGCAGCTTAGCAGGGGACTACGAGCAGTACTTC
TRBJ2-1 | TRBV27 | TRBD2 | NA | CASKLLAGGGSYNEQFF | TGTGCCAGCAAACTACTAGCGGGAGGGGGTTCCTACAATGAGCAGTTCTTC
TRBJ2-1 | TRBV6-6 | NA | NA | CASGATYNEQFF | TGTGCCAGCGGGGCAACCTACAATGAGCAGTTCTTC
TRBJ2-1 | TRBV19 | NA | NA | CASSFFADSAGRSSYNEQFF | TGTGCCAGTAGTTTTTTTGCCGACTCAGCCGGCCGGAGCTCCTACAATGAGCAGTTCTTC
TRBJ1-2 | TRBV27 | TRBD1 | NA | CASSWTGGGGGYTF | TGTGCCAGCAGTTGGACAGGTGGGGGTGGTGGCTACACCTTC
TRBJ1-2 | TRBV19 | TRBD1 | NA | CASSIGDSRNYGYTF | TGTGCCAGTAGTATAGGGGACAGCCGAAACTATGGCTACACCTTC
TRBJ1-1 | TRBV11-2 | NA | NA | CASNDAQGKGNTEAFF | TGTGCCAGCAACGATGCCCAGGGAAAAGGGAACACTGAAGCTTTCTTT
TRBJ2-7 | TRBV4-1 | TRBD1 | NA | CASSVGQGLYEQYF | TGCGCCAGCAGCGTGGGACAGGGGCTCTACGAGCAGTACTTC
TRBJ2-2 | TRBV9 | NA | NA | CASSSLTGELFF | TGTGCCAGCAGTTCCCTCACCGGGGAGCTGTTTTTT
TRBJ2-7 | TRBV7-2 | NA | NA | CASSAFRDNYEQYF | TGTGCCAGCAGCGCATTCAGGGACAACTACGAGCAGTACTTC
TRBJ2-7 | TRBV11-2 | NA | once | CATLGPLYEQYF | TGTGCCACCCTGGGACCGCTCTACGAGCAGTACTTC